This T cell receptor beta chain was recorded in a study of shared clonotypes between healthy human individuals. The method was immunoSEQ multiplex PCR; TCRdb's version includes in-frame clones alone and lacks a portion of them. Seen here are about 2.5 million clones, about nine tenths observed once, and the top ten hold approximately 0.4%. This TCR was recovered from a man between 18 and 35 years old in good health. Some clones in this sample may be carry-over from other donors' samples. Sequencing used naive CD4+ T cells from PBMCs. Subset: CD45RA+ positively selected.

As DNA, the CDR3 is TGTGCCACCAGCAGCTCACCCCCAATTAGTAGCGTGGCGAACACCGGGGAGCTGTTTTTT. It specifies CATSSSPPISSVANTGELFF. The J gene is TRBJ2-2, the V gene TRBV15; D perhaps matches TRBD2 (5 bases). Looked up from germline, CDR1 is LNHNV and CDR2 is YYDKDF (reference sequence). The CDR3 covers 20 residues. V was trimmed by 3 bases and J by 0 bases, leaving 23 bases between them.